This is a list of T cell receptor beta chains from one sample in a study of control samples from healthy donors and cancer patients. The table came from immunoSEQ multiplex PCR; TCRdb's copy has only in-frame clones and leaves some out. Among some 95,000 clones listed, over 60% were seen once. The source material was blood. Source of these receptors: a woman aged 25 to 39 in good health. Each CDR3 is given with its conserved first and last residue. Fields, in order: D gene, clone size, J gene, V gene, CDR3 DNA, CDR3 protein. D genes are given only for firm matches. Size tells how often a clone was seen (once, few, many) or the class of an expanded clone, and some rows leave it out.

>TRBD1|-|TRBJ1-6|TRBV18
TGTGCCAGCTCACCATCAGTGGGACAGGGTCGGTCACCCCTCCACTTT
CASSPSVGQGRSPLHF
>-|few|TRBJ1-6|TRBV5-5
TGTGCCAGCAGCTCCCTGGGAGTCGGGTTCGGTAATTCACCCCTCCACTTT
CASSSLGVGFGNSPLHF
>TRBD1|few|TRBJ1-2|TRBV29-1
TGCAGCGTTGAAGATCTGGTAACAGGGGCAGATGGCTACACCTTC
CSVEDLVTGADGYTF
>-|-|TRBJ2-3|TRBV3-1/TRBV3-2
TGTGCCAGCAGCCCAACGCCGCCAGATACGCAGTATTTT
CASSPTPPDTQYF
>-|once|TRBJ1-6|TRBV19
TGTGCCACAAAATCCTCAAGCTCCTATAATTCACCCCTCCACTTT
CATKSSSSYNSPLHF
>TRBD2|-|TRBJ2-1|TRBV3-1/TRBV3-2
TGTGCCAGCAGCCAGGGACTAGCGGGCTACAATGAGCAGTTCTTC
CASSQGLAGYNEQFF
>TRBD1|-|TRBJ1-2|TRBV7-2
TGTGCCAGCAGCGTACCGGGACAGGGGCTCTATGGCTACACCTTC
CASSVPGQGLYGYTF
>TRBD1|few|TRBJ1-2|TRBV6-5
TGTGCCACCCACCCCGACAGGGGGCAAGGCTCTGGCTACACCTTC
CATHPDRGQGSGYTF
>-|once|TRBJ1-1|TRBV7-2
TGTGCCAGCAGCTTGTCAGGGGTTCTCACTGAAGCTTTCTTT
CASSLSGVLTEAFF
>TRBD1|-|TRBJ2-2|TRBV10-1
TGCGCCAGCAGTGGCCCACGGGACAGGGCGAACACCGGGGAGCTGTTTTTT
CASSGPRDRANTGELFF
>TRBD1|-|TRBJ1-2|TRBV9
TGTGCCAGCAGCGTAAGGGGGGACAGGGGAAGAGGCTATGGCTACACCTTC
CASSVRGDRGRGYGYTF
>-|-|TRBJ2-5|TRBV5-4
TGTGCCAGCAGCTATCCCCATGCCGGCGGGGAGACCCAGTACTTC
CASSYPHAGGETQYF
>TRBD2|-|TRBJ2-1|TRBV13
TGTGCCAGCAGCGCGCCGGGACTAGCTGGAGTTAACAATGAGCAGTTCTTC
CASSAPGLAGVNNEQFF
>TRBD1|-|TRBJ2-5|TRBV19
TGTGCCAGTAGTATGAGTCTAAAGGACAGGGTACAAGAGACCCAGTACTTC
CASSMSLKDRVQETQYF
>-|-|TRBJ1-5|TRBV5-1
TGCGCCAGCAGCCCCAACGGCAATCAGCCCCAGCATTTT
CASSPNGNQPQHF
>-|-|TRBJ1-5|TRBV7-8
TGTGCCAGCAGCTTAGCGCTTAGCAATCAGCCCCAGCATTTT
CASSLALSNQPQHF
>-|-|TRBJ1-5|TRBV3-1/TRBV3-2
TGTGCCAGCAGCCAAGATCCCAGTCGGAATCAGCCCCAGCATTTT
CASSQDPSRNQPQHF
>TRBD1|-|TRBJ1-6|TRBV6-2/TRBV6-3
TGTGCCAGCAGTTCCCCACAGGGGGCTTATTCACCCCTCCACTTT
CASSSPQGAYSPLHF
>TRBD2|few|TRBJ2-2|TRBV7-8
TGTGCCAGCAGCTCGCTTCAGTGGCGGGGGGTGAACACCGGGGAGCTGTTTTTT
CASSSLQWRGVNTGELFF
>-|-|TRBJ1-1|TRBV12-3/TRBV12-4
TGTGCCAGCAGACGTACGAGATTGAGAGCTTTCTTT
CASRRTRLRAFF
>-|-|TRBJ2-3|TRBV10-3
TGTGCCATCAACAAGGGACCAACCCCCGATACGCAGTATTTT
CAINKGPTPDTQYF
>-|-|TRBJ2-2|TRBV6-2/TRBV6-3
TGTGCCAGCAGTTCACGGGACACGAACACCGGGGAGCTGTTTTTT
CASSSRDTNTGELFF
>-|-|TRBJ1-3|TRBV15
TGTGCCACCAGCAGAGATTCCCAGGGGAGCTCTGGAAACACCATATATTTT
CATSRDSQGSSGNTIYF
>TRBD1|-|TRBJ2-1|TRBV10-3
TGTGCCATCAGCCCCGGGACAGCGAACTCCTACAATGAGCAGTTCTTC
CAISPGTANSYNEQFF
>-|-|TRBJ1-1|TRBV6-6
TGTGCCAGCATCCCGAGTGGCACTGAAGCTTTCTTT
CASIPSGTEAFF
>TRBD1|-|TRBJ1-1|TRBV19
TGTGCCAGTAGTAAAATACTGACAGGGCCAAACGGGGGAGCTTTCTTT
CASSKILTGPNGGAFF
>-|few|TRBJ2-1|TRBV5-4
TGTGCCAGCAGACAGGACGCTAACAATGAGCAGTTCTTC
CASRQDANNEQFF
>-|few|TRBJ1-1|TRBV19
TGTGCCAGTAGTTTATCCGTCTCGAACACTGAAGCTTTCTTT
CASSLSVSNTEAFF
>-|few|TRBJ2-3|TRBV5-1
TGCGCCAGCAGCCTTGACTGGACAGATACGCAGTATTTT
CASSLDWTDTQYF
>TRBD1|-|TRBJ2-3|TRBV18
TGTGCCAGCTCACCCGAGGTACAGGGGGCAACAGATACGCAGTATTTT
CASSPEVQGATDTQYF
>-|-|TRBJ2-1|TRBV6-5
TGTGCCAGCAGTCCCAGTGGGGGGTGGAATGAGCAGTTCTTC
CASSPSGGWNEQFF
>-|once|TRBJ2-3|TRBV6-6
TGTGCCAGCAGTTACACCACAGATACGCAGTATTTT
CASSYTTDTQYF
>-|-|TRBJ2-6|TRBV3-1/TRBV3-2
TGTGCCAGCAGCCTTGACACCTCTGGGGCCAACGTCCTGACTTTC
CASSLDTSGANVLTF
>-|-|TRBJ1-5|TRBV19
TGTGCCAGCAAGGACCTAGGGCAGCCCCAGCATTTT
CASKDLGQPQHF
>-|-|TRBJ2-7|TRBV7-8
TGTGCCAGCAGCCGAGCTTCGGCGGACTCCTACGAGCAGTACTTC
CASSRASADSYEQYF
>-|-|TRBJ2-5|TRBV4-3
TGCGCCAGCAGCCTGGGCCAAGTGGAGACCCAGTACTTC
CASSLGQVETQYF
>TRBD2|-|TRBJ2-7|TRBV30
TGTGCCTGGAGTCTAGGGGGGACTAGCGACTCCTACGAGCAGTACTTC
CAWSLGGTSDSYEQYF
>-|once|TRBJ2-1|TRBV4-3
TGCGCCAGCAGCCAAGTGGGGGGGCGAAAGCAGTTCTTC
CASSQVGGRKQFF
>TRBD1|-|TRBJ1-4|TRBV7-6
TGTGCCAGCAGCGGAGAACAGGGGGGCGGGGAAAAACTGTTTTTT
CASSGEQGGGEKLFF
>-|few|TRBJ1-3|TRBV21-1
TGTGCCAGCAGCTCCGTAAGTCTGGGAAACACCATATATTTT
CASSSVSLGNTIYF
>TRBD1|-|TRBJ2-1|TRBV18
TGTGCCAGCCAAACAGGGGTTCCCTACAATGAGCAGTTCTTC
CASQTGVPYNEQFF
>-|-|TRBJ1-4|TRBV5-8
TGTGCCAGCAGCCATATTCTCGGTAATGAAAAACTGTTTTTT
CASSHILGNEKLFF
>-|-|TRBJ1-2|TRBV6-2/TRBV6-3
TGTGCCAGCAGTTACTCGAACAGAAGGTATGGCTACACCTTC
CASSYSNRRYGYTF
>-|-|TRBJ1-5|TRBV18
TGTGCCAGCTCAGCAGTGGGGGGAAGTCAGCCCCAGCATTTT
CASSAVGGSQPQHF
>TRBD1|few|TRBJ1-2|TRBV3-1/TRBV3-2
TGTGCCACCTCTCACAGGGGAGACTATGGCTACACCTTC
CATSHRGDYGYTF
>-|-|TRBJ2-3|TRBV11-2
TGTGCCAGCAGCCACCCGACATCGCAGTATTTT
CASSHPTSQYF
>-|-|TRBJ2-3|TRBV11-2
TGTGCCAGCAGCTTAGTCGGGGGTAGCGGCACAGATACGCAGTATTTT
CASSLVGGSGTDTQYF
>-|-|TRBJ1-2|TRBV18
TGTGCCAGCTCACCATATCCGGCCAGGATAAAGCCCGAGGGCTACACCTTC
CASSPYPARIKPEGYTF
>TRBD2|-|TRBJ2-2|TRBV6-6
TGTGCCAGCAGTCGGACTAGCGGAACCAACCGACCCGGGGAGCTGTTTTTT
CASSRTSGTNRPGELFF
>-|-|TRBJ1-2|TRBV19
TGTGCCAGTAGTATAGTTATAGGCGCTACCCGACAGAACAGTAACTATGGCTACACCTTC
CASSIVIGATRQNSNYGYTF
>-|-|TRBJ2-3|TRBV10-1
TGCGCCAGCAGTCGGGCAGGGAACCCCACAGATACGCAGTATTTT
CASSRAGNPTDTQYF
>TRBD1|-|TRBJ2-3|TRBV19
TGTGCCAGTAGTAGAGGGGACAGGTCTAACTCGGCTACGCAGTATTTT
CASSRGDRSNSATQYF